This TCR beta chain is from a study of blood T cell repertoires in COVID-19. In the study overall: The United States, Italy and Spain provided the acute and convalescent COVID-19 samples. Nucleic acid was either cDNA or gDNA, and it came from T cells, B-cell-depleted T cells, or PBMCs.

Original processing methods: Estimation of nucleated cell counts was performed using reference gene primer amplification. Using immunoSEQ multiplex PCR, the repertoire was profiled, and TCRdb retains in-frame clones only, with some absent. V and J calls and clone size follow that table, whereas D and trimming were derived from the DNA. The sample has 51,000 or so clones, 85% to 90% seen once; the top ten hold 10% to 15%. The source is a man aged 80 or over with acute or convalescent COVID-19. The sequenced sample was peripheral blood.

CDR3 region: CASTGTSGGSSYNEQFF. CDR3 bases: TGTGCCAGTACCGGGACTAGCGGGGGCAGTTCCTACAATGAGCAGTTCTTC. V gene TRBV19 combines with J gene TRBJ2-1; 14 bases match TRBD2. CDR1 and CDR2 (germline): LNHDA, SQIVND (reference sequence). V shed 7 bases, J shed 1 base, and the junction held 6 bases outside the gene matches. This CDR3 has 17 residues. Variable domain in full (rest from reference TRBV19 and TRBJ2-1): DGGITQSPKYLFRKEGQNVTLSCEQNLNHDAMYWYRQDPGQGLRLIYYSQIVNDFQKGDIAEGYSVSREKKESFPLTVTSAQKNPTAFYLCASTGTSGGSSYNEQFFGPGTRLTVL.